These 27 T cell receptor beta chains share one sample of origin, sequenced in a study of T cells in women clearing cervical HPV infection. Using immunoSEQ multiplex PCR, the repertoire was profiled, and TCRdb retains in-frame clones only, with some absent. This repertoire includes tens of thousands of clones. Sequencing was done on a sample of blood buffy coat. The receptors originated from a woman between 18 and 69 years old with a cervical HPV16 infection that either progressed to CIN3+ or cleared (not recorded which).

Regarding this clone: The read terminates 3 residues ahead of where the CDR3 ends, so the germline J gene completes it. The rearrangement joins TRBV20-1 to TRBJ2-3; D is possibly TRBD1 (6 bases). In germline, CDR1 is DFQATT, CDR2 SNEGSKA (reference sequence). This CDR3 spans 16 amino acids. The part of the CDR3 DNA that was read is TGCAGTGCTAGAAGGGGGACCGGTTATAGCAATCAGCCG. Translating it yields CSARRGTGYSNQP. The whole CDR3 protein reads CSARRGTGYSNQPQYF.

A note on this clone: The read finishes 3 residues shy of the CDR3 end, and the germline J gene is used to complete it. The gene calls are TRBV6-2 or TRBV6-3 and TRBJ2-3; TRBD1 matches 10 bases. Trimming at V came to 7 bases and at J to 6 bases, leaving 16 bases not matched to a gene. There are 17 residues in the CDR3. CDR1 and CDR2 (germline): MNHEY, SVGEGT. CDR3 sequence reads: CASTETPPGQGLDTQYF. CDR3 DNA, as far as it was read: TGTGCCAGCACCGAAACCCCTCCGGGACAGGGGTTGGATACG.

Notes on this clone: Read sequence stops 3 residues before the CDR3 end, and the germline J gene provides the missing end. The J gene is TRBJ1-6, the V gene TRBV5-1, with D tentatively TRBD1 (6 bases). V was cut by 4 bases and J by 5 bases, with 13 bases left in between. The CDR3 extends over 15 amino acids. Germline-derived CDR1 and CDR2 are SGHRS and YFSETQ. The CDR3 sequence is CASSLPDRDNSPLHF. The part of the CDR3 DNA that was read is TGCGCCAGCAGCCTGCCGGACAGAGATAATTCACCC.

Turning to this clone: The CDR3 end falls 3 residues outside the read, so it is completed with the germline J gene. This chain joins TRBV20-1 and TRBJ2-1; no reliable D call. The V and J ends lost 6 bases and 3 bases respectively, with 6 bases between them. CDR1 and CDR2 from the germline V gene are DFQATT and SNEGSKA (reference sequence). The CDR3 runs to 11 residues. The covered CDR3 bases are TGCAGTGCCCCCCTCTACAATGAG. Its protein is CSAPLYNE. The whole CDR3 sequence is CSAPLYNEQFF.

A note on this clone: With the read ending 3 residues before the CDR3 end, the germline J gene is used to fill in that end. The gene calls are TRBV6-2 or TRBV6-3 and TRBJ1-4, with a tentative D call TRBD1 (5 bases). Looked up from germline, CDR1 is MNHEY and CDR2 is SVGEGT. CDR3 length equals 15 residues. CDR3 bases read: TGTGCCAGCAGTTGGGTCGAGTCTGGGGCCAACGTA. Its translation: CASSWVESGANV. The full CDR3 protein is CASSWVESGANVLFF.

Comments on this clone: The read finishes 3 residues shy of the CDR3 end, and the germline J gene is used to complete it. The V gene is TRBV29-1, the J gene TRBJ2-1; 11 bases are a match to TRBD2. J lost 0 bases, V lost 7 bases, and 8 bases had no gene match. From germline, CDR1 is SQVTM and CDR2 ANQGSEA. This CDR3 comprises 16 residues. The CDR3 spells CSATGLAANSYNEQFF. The CDR3 bases that were read are TGCAGCGCCACGGGACTAGCGGCCAACTCCTACAATGAG.

Note on this clone: The observed sequence ends 3 residues before the CDR3 terminus, with the missing tail filled in from the germline J gene. The rearrangement uses TRBV20-1 and TRBJ2-7; 12 bases map to TRBD2. This CDR3 contains 15 residues. Germline loops: CDR1 DFQATT, CDR2 SNEGSKA (reference sequence). The ends lost 6 bases at V and 2 bases at J; junction bases unmatched: 8. CDR3 DNA, as far as it was read: TGCAGTGCGCCCGGGACTAGCGGGTCGACCTACGAG. Residues: CSAPGTSGSTYE. The whole CDR3 is CSAPGTSGSTYEQYF.

About this clone: The CDR3 is cut off 3 residues early in the read; its end comes from the germline J gene. The J gene is TRBJ2-3, the V gene TRBV29-1; D remains unclear. Trimming shortened V by 3 bases and J by 6 bases, and 16 bases separated the two germline ends. Germline V CDR1 and CDR2: SQVTM, ANQGSEA. The CDR3 is 14 residues long. CDR3 in amino acids: CSVEKSGPRDTQYF. CDR3 DNA (partial): TGCAGCGTTGAGAAGAGTGGGCCACGGGATACG.

Comments on this clone: The read ends 3 residues shy of where the CDR3 ends; the end is completed using the germline J gene. The V gene is TRBV20-1, the J gene TRBJ1-1, with D hard to call. Trimming cost V 3 bases and J 4 bases, with 6 bases left between them. CDR3 length: 11 amino acids. From germline, CDR1 is DFQATT and CDR2 SNEGSKA (reference sequence). The CDR3 DNA, read in part, is TGCAGTGCTAGTAAAGGCACTGAA. This sequence encodes CSASKGTE. The whole CDR3 protein is CSASKGTEAFF.

With regard to this clone: The read is 3 residues too short to cover the CDR3 end, so that end is filled in from the germline J gene. This sequence joins TRBV19 and TRBJ2-1; 10 bases are shared with TRBD2. Losses at the gene ends were 3 bases for V and 6 bases for J; bases not matched to a gene: 5. This CDR3 is built from 15 residues. Germline CDR1 reads LNHDA; CDR2 reads SQIVND (reference sequence). CDR3 DNA (partial): TGTGCCAGTAGTATTTCAGCGGGAGGGCCCAATGAG. Its translation is CASSISAGGPNE. The whole CDR3 region reads CASSISAGGPNEQFF.

Note on this clone: Its ends do not fully match the called genes, so a read error is possible. The read ends 3 residues early relative to the CDR3; the germline J gene fills the gap. The V call is TRBV7-7, the J call TRBJ2-5; D remains ambiguous. Per germline, CDR1 SSHAT and CDR2 FNYEAQ (reference sequence). The CDR3 has 14 amino acids. Here the CDR3 reads CASSLSAVQETQYF. The DNA read from the CDR3 is TGTGCTAGCAGCTTAAGCGCAGTTCAAGAGACC.

CDR3 bases read: TGTGCCAGCAGCTCCGGGACTAGCGGCTCCTACGAG. Its protein is CASSSGTSGSYE. The CDR3 reads in full as CASSSGTSGSYEQYF. The chain is built from TRBV5-6 and TRBJ2-7, with 11 bases lining up with TRBD2. The CDR3 is cut off 3 residues early in the read; its end comes from the germline J gene. J was trimmed by 0 bases and V by 3 bases; bases with no gene match: 2. This CDR3 has 15 amino acids. Germline V lookup: CDR1 SGHDT, CDR2 YYEEEE.

Comments on this clone: The CDR3 extends 3 residues past the end of the read, so its final part is completed from the germline J gene. The gene calls are TRBV6-1 and TRBJ1-3; possible D gene TRBD1, 5 bases. Trimming left V 4 bases short and J 4 bases short, with 8 bases between. This CDR3 has 13 residues. Germline V gene lookup returns CDR1 MNHNS and CDR2 SASEGT. The CDR3 loop is CASSAQGGNTIYF. The covered CDR3 bases are TGTGCCAGCAGTGCTCAGGGAGGAAACACC.

A note on this clone: The read falls 3 residues short of the CDR3 end, and the missing part is taken from the germline J gene. The V gene is TRBV6-4, the J gene TRBJ2-1, with 11 bases matching TRBD2. With 6 bases clipped from V and 7 bases from J, the junction kept 5 bases outside the gene matches. The CDR3 is made up of 14 amino acids. The V gene's germline CDR1 is MRHNA and CDR2 SNTAGT. CDR3 loop: CASRPSSGRNEQFF. The covered CDR3 bases are TGTGCCAGCAGGCCCTCTAGCGGGAGGAATGAG.

Regarding this clone: The read comes to an end 3 residues before the CDR3 does, leaving the germline J gene to fill in the end. The V call is TRBV19, the J call TRBJ2-7; the D gene is possibly TRBD2 (6 bases). V was cut by 5 bases and J by 4 bases, with 9 bases left in between. The germline CDR1 and CDR2 sequences are LNHDA and SQIVND (reference sequence). The CDR3 loop spans 12 amino acids. The sequenced part of the CDR3 DNA is TGTGCCAGTAGTCTTGCGGGATACGAG. It yields the protein CASSLAGYE. The whole CDR3 region reads CASSLAGYEQYF.

Concerning this clone: The CDR3 is cut off 3 residues early in the read; its end comes from the germline J gene. V and J are TRBV10-1 and TRBJ2-3; D is unclear. The germline V gene has CDR1 WNHNN and CDR2 SYGVQD (reference sequence). Trimming left V 3 bases short and J 4 bases short, with 11 bases between. This CDR3 is 14 amino acids long. CDR3: CASSDASEADTQYF. The CDR3 bases that were read are TGCGCCAGCAGTGATGCCAGCGAGGCAGATACG.

In regard to this clone: One junction end does not reproduce the germline sequence, and a read error may be involved. The read terminates 3 residues before the CDR3 end, so the remaining end is supplied by the germline J gene. The sample has other DNA sequences that encode this CDR3 too. J is TRBJ1-3 and V is TRBV7-6, with D possibly TRBD1 on 5 matching bases. Germline lookup yields CDR1 SGHVS and CDR2 FNYEAQ. The CDR3 runs to 15 residues. CDR3 region: CASSPRQSSGNTIYF. The covered CDR3 bases are TGTGCCAGCAGCCCCAGACAGAGCTCTGGAAACACA.

As concerns this clone: The read finishes 3 residues shy of the CDR3 end, and the germline J gene is used to complete it. The V call is TRBV7-8, the J call TRBJ1-6, with TRBD1 matching 10 bases. Germline lookup yields CDR1 SGHVS and CDR2 FQNEAQ. J gave up 10 bases and V 4 bases, and 7 bases lay outside the gene matches. The CDR3 contains 15 residues. The CDR3 reads CASSSGTGDRSPLHF. The DNA read from the CDR3 is TGTGCCAGCAGCTCCGGGACAGGGGACCGGTCACCC.

For this clone: The CDR3 extends 3 residues past the end of the read, so its final part is completed from the germline J gene. The chain employs TRBV2 and TRBJ2-3; 12 bases match TRBD2. In germline, CDR1 is SNHLY, CDR2 FYNNEI. This CDR3 spans 15 amino acids. The trim removed 3 bases at V and 5 bases at J, leaving 3 bases unmatched. The sequenced part of the CDR3 DNA is TGTGCCAGCAGTGATACTAGCGGGGGGAGAGATACG. Protein sequence: CASSDTSGGRDT. The CDR3, in full, reads CASSDTSGGRDTQYF.

A remark on this clone: The read comes to an end 3 residues before the CDR3 does, leaving the germline J gene to fill in the end. The chain is built from TRBV6-4 and TRBJ2-3, with D maybe TRBD2 (7 bases). V lost 3 bases and J lost 6, with 10 bases in between. The CDR3 runs to 13 residues. Per the germline V gene, CDR1 is MRHNA and CDR2 is SNTAGT. The part of the CDR3 DNA that was read is TGTGCCAGCAGTGAATCGGGGGGCGATACG. Amino acids: CASSESGGDT. The whole CDR3 protein is CASSESGGDTQYF.

The CDR3 loop is CAWSPDPTSGYTF. CDR3 bases read: TGTGCCTGGAGCCCCGACCCGACATCTGGC. The chain couples TRBV30 to TRBJ1-2; no reliable D call. The observed sequence ends 3 residues before the CDR3 terminus, with the missing tail filled in from the germline J gene. Per germline, CDR1 GTSNPN and CDR2 SVGIG (reference sequence). The CDR3 has 13 residues. Trimming removed 3 bases at V and 7 bases at J, with 15 bases between. Full variable domain (rest looked up from reference TRBV30 and TRBJ1-2): SQTIHQWPATLVQPVGSPLSLECTVEGTSNPNLYWYRQAAGRGLQLLFYSVGIGQISSEVPQNLSASRPQDRQFILSSKKLLLSDSGFYLCAWSPDPTSGYTFGSGTRLTVV.

For this clone: Coverage ceases 3 residues before the CDR3 finishes, and the germline J gene fills in the end. The chain has TRBV19 and TRBJ2-1; 7 bases agree with TRBD2. CDR1 and CDR2 (germline): LNHDA, SQIVND (reference sequence). This CDR3 contains 16 residues. V shed 7 bases, J shed 5 bases, and the junction held 14 bases outside the gene matches. The CDR3 loop reads CASTSQRSSGNNEQFF. The sequenced part of the CDR3 DNA is TGTGCCAGTACCTCTCAGAGGTCTAGCGGAAACAATGAG. The variable domain in full, completed from reference TRBV19 and TRBJ2-1, reads DGGITQSPKYLFRKEGQNVTLSCEQNLNHDAMYWYRQDPGQGLRLIYYSQIVNDFQKGDIAEGYSVSREKKESFPLTVTSAQKNPTAFYLCASTSQRSSGNNEQFFGPGTRLTVL.

Comments on this clone: The junction does not match germline at one end; this may be a read error. The CDR3 end lies 3 residues beyond the end of the read and is filled in from the germline J gene. V gene TRBV7-7 combines with J gene TRBJ2-5, with TRBD2 matching over 10 bases. Germline CDR1 and CDR2: SSHAT and FNYEAQ (reference sequence). The CDR3 has 16 amino acids. Incomplete CDR3 DNA: TGTGCTAGCAGCAGGAGCCTAGCGGGGGCCCAAGAGACC. It codes for CASSRSLAGAQET. The full CDR3 reads CASSRSLAGAQETQYF.

Turning to this clone: The CDR3 extends 3 residues past the end of the read, so its final part is completed from the germline J gene. The rearrangement uses TRBV7-9 and TRBJ1-4; tentatively, D is TRBD1 (5 bases). Germline loops: CDR1 SEHNR, CDR2 FQNEAQ (reference sequence). The V gene lost 3 bases and the J gene lost 8 bases, with 13 bases spanning the gap. The CDR3 runs to 14 residues. CDR3 DNA, as far as it was read: TGTGCCAGCAGCTTCGGGCAGGGAGGGGAAAAA. This translates into CASSFGQGGEK. The whole CDR3 region reads CASSFGQGGEKLFF.

Concerning this clone itself: From the germline J gene comes the end of the CDR3, since the read stops 3 residues before it. V and J are TRBV6-1 and TRBJ1-4; TRBD1 is a possible D gene (5 bases). V was pared by 3 bases and J by 0 bases, with 11 bases between. The CDR3 length is 16 residues. Germline CDR1 reads MNHNS; CDR2 reads SASEGT. The CDR3 spells CASSETEFTTNEKLFF. Incomplete CDR3 DNA: TGTGCCAGCAGTGAGACAGAGTTCACAACTAATGAAAAA.

About this clone itself: Coverage ceases 3 residues before the CDR3 finishes, and the germline J gene fills in the end. The rearrangement links TRBV19 to TRBJ1-2; D possibly corresponds to TRBD1 (5 bases). Trimming removed 5 bases from V and 2 bases from J, with 15 bases in between. The CDR3 is 15 amino acids. Germline V CDR1 and CDR2: LNHDA, SQIVND (reference sequence). CDR3 region: CASSETTALNYGYTF. The sequenced CDR3 bases are TGTGCCAGTAGTGAAACGACAGCCCTAAACTATGGC.

As to this clone: The CDR3 end falls 3 residues outside the read, so it is completed with the germline J gene. This sequence joins TRBV7-9 and TRBJ1-1; 7 positions agree with TRBD1. V dropped 5 bases and J dropped 3; count of bases not matched to a gene: 6. Germline V gene data show CDR1 as SEHNR and CDR2 as FQNEAQ (reference sequence). The CDR3 has 14 amino acids. CDR3 DNA, as far as it was read: TGTGCCAGCAGCAGGACAGGAGGGGACACTGAA. It encodes CASSRTGGDTE. The full-length CDR3 reads as CASSRTGGDTEAFF.